This T cell receptor beta chain appears in the sequencing data of a study of blood T cell repertoires in COVID-19. Study as a whole: Collection of acute and convalescent COVID-19 samples took place in the United States, Italy and Spain. Nucleic acid was either cDNA or gDNA, and it came from T cells, B-cell-depleted T cells, or PBMCs.

V was trimmed by 10 bases and J by 2 bases, leaving 14 bases between them. The CDR3 runs to 13 residues. In germline, CDR1 is LNHDA, CDR2 SQIVND (reference sequence). Per the study methods: Cell counts per sample came from amplifying reference gene primers. This table comes from immunoSEQ multiplex PCR, and its TCRdb copy is limited to in-frame clones, with some not included. V, J and clone size are taken as reported in that table, and D and trimming were inferred from the DNA itself. The sample records approximately 170,000 clones, around 81% being singletons. This receptor was identified in a man between 65 and 79 years old who had recovered from COVID-19. Material for sequencing was peripheral blood. The genes are TRBV19 and TRBJ1-2; maybe TRBD1 (5 bases). The CDR3 sequence: CATTDDRNYGYTF. The CDR3 DNA sequence: TGTGCCACCACCGACGACAGAAACTATGGCTACACCTTC.